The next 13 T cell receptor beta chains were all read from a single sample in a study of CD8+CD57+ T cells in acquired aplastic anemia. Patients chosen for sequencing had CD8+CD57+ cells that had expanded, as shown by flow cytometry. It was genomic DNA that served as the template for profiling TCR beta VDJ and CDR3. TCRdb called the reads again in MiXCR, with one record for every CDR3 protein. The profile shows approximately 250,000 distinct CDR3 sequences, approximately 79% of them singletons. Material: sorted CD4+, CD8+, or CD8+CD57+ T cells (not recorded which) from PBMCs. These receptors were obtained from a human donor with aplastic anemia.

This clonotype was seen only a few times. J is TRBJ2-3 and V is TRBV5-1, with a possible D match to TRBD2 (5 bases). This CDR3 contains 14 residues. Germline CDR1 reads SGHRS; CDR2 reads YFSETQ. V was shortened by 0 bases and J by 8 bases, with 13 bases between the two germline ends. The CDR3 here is CASSLGARGSTQYF. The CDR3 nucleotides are TGCGCCAGCAGCTTGGGCGCACGAGGGAGTACGCAGTATTTT. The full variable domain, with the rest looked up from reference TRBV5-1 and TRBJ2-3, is KAGVTQTPRYLIKTRGQQVTLSCSPISGHRSVSWYQQTPGQGLQFLFEYFSETQRNKGNFPGRFSGRQFSNSRSEMNVSTLELGDSALYLCASSLGARGSTQYFGPGTRLTVL.

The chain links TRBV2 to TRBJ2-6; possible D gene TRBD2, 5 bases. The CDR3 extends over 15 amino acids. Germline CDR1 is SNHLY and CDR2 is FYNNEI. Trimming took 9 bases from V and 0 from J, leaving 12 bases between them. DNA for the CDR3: TGTGCCAGAAATGAGGGTCCCTCTGGGGCCAACGTCCTGACTTTC. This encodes CARNEGPSGANVLTF.

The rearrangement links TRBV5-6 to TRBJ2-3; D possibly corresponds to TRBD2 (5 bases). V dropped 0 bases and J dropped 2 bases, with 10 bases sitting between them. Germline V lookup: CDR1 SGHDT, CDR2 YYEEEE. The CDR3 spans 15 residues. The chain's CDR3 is CASSLERAPTDTQYF. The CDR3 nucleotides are TGTGCCAGCAGCTTGGAGAGGGCACCCACAGATACGCAGTATTTT. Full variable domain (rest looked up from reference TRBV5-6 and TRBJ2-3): DAGVTQSPTHLIKTRGQQVTLRCSPKSGHDTVSWYQQALGQGPQFIFQYYEEEERQRGNFPDRFSGHQFPNYSSELNVNALLLGDSALYLCASSLERAPTDTQYFGPGTRLTVL.

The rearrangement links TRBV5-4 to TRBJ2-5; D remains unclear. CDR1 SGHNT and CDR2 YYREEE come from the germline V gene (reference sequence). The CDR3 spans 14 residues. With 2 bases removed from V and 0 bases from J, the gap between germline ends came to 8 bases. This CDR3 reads CASSFTTDQETQYF. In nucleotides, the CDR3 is TGTGCCAGCAGCTTTACTACCGACCAAGAGACCCAGTACTTC.

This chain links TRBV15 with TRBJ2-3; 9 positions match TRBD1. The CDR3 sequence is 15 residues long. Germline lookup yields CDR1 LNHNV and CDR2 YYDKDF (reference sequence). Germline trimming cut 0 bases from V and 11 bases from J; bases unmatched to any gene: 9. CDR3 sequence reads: CATSRDRQGGNKQYF. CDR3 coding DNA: TGTGCCACCAGCAGAGATAGACAGGGGGGGAATAAGCAGTATTTT.

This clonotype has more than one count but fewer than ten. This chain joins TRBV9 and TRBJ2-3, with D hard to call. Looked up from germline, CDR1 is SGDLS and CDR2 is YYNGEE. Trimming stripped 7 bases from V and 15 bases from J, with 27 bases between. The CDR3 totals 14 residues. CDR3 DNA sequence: TGTGCCAGCGGATTAGCTGGGAATATTCAGAACTTCTATTTT. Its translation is CASGLAGNIQNFYF.

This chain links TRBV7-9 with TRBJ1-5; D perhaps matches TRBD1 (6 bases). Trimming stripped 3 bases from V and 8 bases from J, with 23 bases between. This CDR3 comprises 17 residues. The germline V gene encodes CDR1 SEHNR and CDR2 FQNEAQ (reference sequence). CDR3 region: CASSFRPGTGGDEPQHF. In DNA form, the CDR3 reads TGTGCCAGCAGCTTTCGTCCCGGGACGGGGGGCGATGAGCCCCAGCATTTT.

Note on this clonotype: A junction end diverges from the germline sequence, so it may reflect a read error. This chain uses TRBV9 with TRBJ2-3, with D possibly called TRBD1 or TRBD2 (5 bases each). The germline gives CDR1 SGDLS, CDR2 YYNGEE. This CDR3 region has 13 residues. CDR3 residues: CASTVAGTHEQYF. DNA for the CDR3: TGTGCCAGCACCGTAGCAGGGACCCACGAGCAGTATTTT.

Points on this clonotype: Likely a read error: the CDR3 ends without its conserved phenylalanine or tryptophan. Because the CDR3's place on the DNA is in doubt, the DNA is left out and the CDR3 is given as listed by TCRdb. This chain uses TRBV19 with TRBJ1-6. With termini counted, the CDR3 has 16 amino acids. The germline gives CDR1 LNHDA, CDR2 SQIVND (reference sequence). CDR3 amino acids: CASSIASGAYNEQFFC.

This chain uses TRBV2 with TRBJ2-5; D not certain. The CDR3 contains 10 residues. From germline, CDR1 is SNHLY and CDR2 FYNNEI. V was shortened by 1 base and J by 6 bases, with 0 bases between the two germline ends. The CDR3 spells CASSEETQYF. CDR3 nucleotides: TGTGCCAGCAGTGAAGAGACCCAGTACTTC.

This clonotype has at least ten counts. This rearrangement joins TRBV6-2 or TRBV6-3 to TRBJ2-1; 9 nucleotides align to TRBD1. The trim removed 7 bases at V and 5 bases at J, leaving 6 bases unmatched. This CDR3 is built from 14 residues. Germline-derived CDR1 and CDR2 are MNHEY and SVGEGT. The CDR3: CASTTGGPHNEQFF. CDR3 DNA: TGTGCCAGCACCACAGGGGGCCCCCACAATGAGCAGTTCTTC.

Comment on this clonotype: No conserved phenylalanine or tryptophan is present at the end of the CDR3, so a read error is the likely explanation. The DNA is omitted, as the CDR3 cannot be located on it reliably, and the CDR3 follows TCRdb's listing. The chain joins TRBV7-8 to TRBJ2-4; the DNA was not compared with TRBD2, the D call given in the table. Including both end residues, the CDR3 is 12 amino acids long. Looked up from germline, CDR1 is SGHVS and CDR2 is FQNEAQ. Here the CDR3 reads CASGGAGGPETL.

CDR3 nucleotides: TGTGCCAGCAGGGAGGACTACGAGCAGTACTTC. Its protein is CASREDYEQYF. The chain uses TRBV7-9 and TRBJ2-7, with TRBD2 as a possible D gene (5 bases). Germline lookup yields CDR1 SEHNR and CDR2 FQNEAQ (reference sequence). Trimming removed 6 bases from V and 3 bases from J, with 6 bases in between. The CDR3 sequence is 11 residues long.